This T cell receptor (beta chain) was retrieved from a study of spatial heterogeneity in lung cancer. Study results and caveats: One measure, the expanded intratumoral alpha and beta TCR count, tracked tumor mutation counts.

Noted time point: sample taken at primary tumor resection. Unsorted tumor, nontumor lung tissue or cryopreserved PBMC supplied the whole RNA. This clonotype occurred a few times. Its antigen remains unidentified. As an off-target read in a library built for alpha chains, this beta chain has a frequency of little significance. V was trimmed by 6 bases and J by 4 bases, leaving 20 bases between them. This CDR3 has 16 residues. From germline, CDR1 is MNHNY and CDR2 SVGAGI (reference sequence). TCRdb re-analysed the 5' RACE reads in MiXCR, keeping a single row per CDR3 protein. The table includes roughly 16,000 distinct CDR3 sequences, approximately 6.9% detected once.

This chain connects TRBV6-6 to TRBJ2-3; tentative D call: TRBD1 (5 bases). This sample comprised lung tumor tissue, obtained at surgery. The sequence came from a female donor with early-stage non-small cell lung cancer. The CDR3 reads CASSYPVDSQSDTQYF. CDR3 DNA sequence: TGTGCCAGCAGCTACCCCGTCGACAGCCAGTCAGATACGCAGTATTTT.